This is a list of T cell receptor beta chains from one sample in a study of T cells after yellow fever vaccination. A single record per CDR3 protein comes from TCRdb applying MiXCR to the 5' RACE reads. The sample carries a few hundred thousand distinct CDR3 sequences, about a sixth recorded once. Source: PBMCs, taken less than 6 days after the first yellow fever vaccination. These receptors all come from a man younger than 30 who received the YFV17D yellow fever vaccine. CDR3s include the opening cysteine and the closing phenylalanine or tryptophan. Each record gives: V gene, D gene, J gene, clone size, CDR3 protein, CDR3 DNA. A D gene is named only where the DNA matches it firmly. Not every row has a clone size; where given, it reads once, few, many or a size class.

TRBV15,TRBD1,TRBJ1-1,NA,CATSRAGTGGNEAFF,TGTGCCACCAGCAGAGCCGGGACAGGGGGCAATGAAGCTTTCTTT
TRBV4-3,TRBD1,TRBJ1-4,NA,CASSAQGTGDEKLFF,TGCGCCAGCAGCGCCCAGGGGACAGGGGATGAAAAACTGTTTTTT
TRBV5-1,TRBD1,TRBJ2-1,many,CASSTGQGSYNEQFF,TGCGCCAGCAGCACCGGACAGGGGTCCTACAATGAGCAGTTCTTC
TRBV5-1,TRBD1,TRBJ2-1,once,CASSTTTGGNYNEQFF,TGCGCCAGCAGCACCACGACAGGGGGCAACTACAATGAGCAGTTCTTC
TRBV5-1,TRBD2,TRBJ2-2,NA,CASSVTSGENTGELFF,TGCGCCAGCAGCGTTACTAGCGGGGAGAACACCGGGGAGCTGTTTTTT
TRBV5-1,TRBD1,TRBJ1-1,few,CASSLTQGFGTEAFF,TGCGCCAGCAGCCTTACACAGGGGTTCGGCACTGAAGCTTTCTTT
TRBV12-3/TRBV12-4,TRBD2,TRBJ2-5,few,CASTPGAGGLETQYF,TGTGCCAGCACCCCCGGGGCGGGGGGCCTTGAGACCCAGTACTTC
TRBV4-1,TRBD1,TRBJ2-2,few,CASSQSTGGTGELFF,TGCGCCAGCAGTCAGTCGACAGGGGGGACCGGGGAGCTGTTTTTT
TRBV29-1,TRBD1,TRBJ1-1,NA,CSVRGRLNTEAFF,TGCAGCGTGAGGGGGCGTCTGAACACTGAAGCTTTCTTT
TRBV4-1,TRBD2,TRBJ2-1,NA,CASSPGRLAGNEQFF,TGCGCCAGCAGCCCTGGGAGGCTAGCGGGGAATGAGCAGTTCTTC
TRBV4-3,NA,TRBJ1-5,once,CASSPQTGGQPQHF,TGCGCCAGCAGCCCTCAGACTGGCGGGCAGCCCCAGCATTTT
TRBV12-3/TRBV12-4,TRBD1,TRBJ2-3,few,CASSPGLGQGAADTQYF,TGTGCCAGCAGCCCCGGGTTGGGACAGGGGGCGGCAGATACGCAGTATTTT
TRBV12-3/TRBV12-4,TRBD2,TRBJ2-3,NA,CASGRAGYTDTQYF,TGTGCCAGCGGGAGGGCCGGCTACACAGATACGCAGTATTTT
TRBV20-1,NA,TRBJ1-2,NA,CSAREWGRNGYTF,TGCAGTGCTAGAGAGTGGGGTAGAAACGGCTACACCTTC
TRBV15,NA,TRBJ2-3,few,CATSRKGYTDTQYF,TGTGCCACCAGCCGAAAGGGTTACACAGATACGCAGTATTTT
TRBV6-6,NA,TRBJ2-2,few,CALNHRDTGELFF,TGTGCCCTGAACCACAGGGACACCGGGGAGCTGTTTTTT
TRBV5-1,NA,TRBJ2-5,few,CASSDTTGQETQYF,TGCGCCAGCAGCGATACGACCGGACAAGAGACCCAGTACTTC
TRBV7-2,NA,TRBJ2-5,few,CASSMLGVQETQYF,TGTGCCAGCAGCATGTTGGGGGTCCAAGAGACCCAGTACTTC
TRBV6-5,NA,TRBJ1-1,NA,CASSYEGLTEAFF,TGTGCCAGCAGTTACGAGGGGCTCACTGAAGCTTTCTTT
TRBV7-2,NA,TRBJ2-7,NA,CASSLAPGRTYEQYF,TGTGCCAGCAGCTTAGCACCGGGACGGACCTACGAGCAGTACTTC
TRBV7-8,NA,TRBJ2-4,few,CASSFWRGGPQDIQYF,TGTGCCAGCAGCTTTTGGAGGGGGGGCCCACAGGACATTCAGTACTTC
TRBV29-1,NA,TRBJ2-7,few,CSVDSSYEQYF,TGCAGCGTTGACTCCAGCTACGAGCAGTACTTC
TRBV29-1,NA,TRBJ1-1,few,CSGGNTEAFF,TGCAGCGGAGGGAACACTGAAGCTTTCTTT
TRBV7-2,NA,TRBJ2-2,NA,CASSGDTLGELFF,TGTGCCAGCAGCGGGGACACTCTCGGGGAGCTGTTTTTT
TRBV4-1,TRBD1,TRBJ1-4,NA,CASSQEDRGTNEKLFF,TGCGCCAGCAGCCAGGAGGACAGGGGAACTAATGAAAAACTGTTTTTT
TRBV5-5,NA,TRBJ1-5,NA,CASSHLWQGNQPQHF,TGTGCCAGCAGCCACCTATGGCAGGGGAATCAGCCCCAGCATTTT
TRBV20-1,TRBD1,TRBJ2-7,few,CSASPGTGVRYEQYF,TGCAGTGCTAGCCCCGGGACAGGGGTGCGTTACGAGCAGTACTTC
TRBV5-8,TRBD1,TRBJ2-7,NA,CASRLTGTGSDEQYF,TGTGCCAGCAGACTGACCGGGACAGGGTCAGACGAGCAGTACTTC
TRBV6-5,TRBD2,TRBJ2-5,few,CASSYSIRGGYGAQYF,TGTGCCAGCAGTTACTCGATCCGGGGGGGCTATGGGGCCCAGTACTTC
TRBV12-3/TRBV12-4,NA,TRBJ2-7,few,CASNRQGPAYEQYF,TGTGCCAGCAATAGGCAGGGCCCAGCCTACGAGCAGTACTTC
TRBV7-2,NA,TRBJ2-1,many,CASSTDRVPGHEQFF,TGTGCCAGCAGCACCGACCGGGTCCCAGGCCATGAGCAGTTCTTC
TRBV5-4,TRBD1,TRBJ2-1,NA,CASSLDGQGGVRQFF,TGTGCCAGCAGCTTGGACGGACAGGGGGGGGTTAGGCAGTTCTTC
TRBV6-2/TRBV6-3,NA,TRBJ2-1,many,CASSSLSYNEQFF,TGTGCCAGCAGTTCACTTTCTTACAATGAGCAGTTCTTC
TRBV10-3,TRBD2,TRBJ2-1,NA,CAISEPGLAGDEQFF,TGTGCCATCAGTGAGCCTGGACTAGCTGGGGATGAGCAGTTCTTC
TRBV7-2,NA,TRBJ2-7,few,CASSHGSYEQYF,TGTGCCAGCAGCCATGGGTCCTACGAGCAGTACTTC
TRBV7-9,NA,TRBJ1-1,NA,CASSLDGSPAFF,TGTGCCAGCAGCTTAGACGGCTCGCCAGCTTTCTTT
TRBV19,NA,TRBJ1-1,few,CASQNPGGLGEAFF,TGTGCCAGTCAGAATCCTGGGGGCCTCGGGGAAGCTTTCTTT
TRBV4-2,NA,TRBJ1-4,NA,CASSQEGGPRPPGLSNEKLFF,TGTGCCAGCAGCCAAGAAGGGGGACCCCGTCCTCCCGGACTGTCTAATGAAAAACTGTTTTTT
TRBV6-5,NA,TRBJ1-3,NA,CASSYSTPQVPGNTIYF,TGTGCCAGCAGTTACTCGACGCCACAAGTCCCTGGAAACACCATATATTTT
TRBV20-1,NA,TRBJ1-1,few,CSARRQGMRTEAFF,TGCAGTGCTAGAAGGCAGGGGATGAGGACTGAAGCTTTCTTT
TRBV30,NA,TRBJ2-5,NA,CAGGGIQETQYF,TGTGCCGGGGGCGGAATCCAAGAGACCCAGTACTTC
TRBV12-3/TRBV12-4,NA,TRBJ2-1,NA,CASSLRGGSEQFF,TGTGCCAGCAGTTTGAGGGGGGGGAGTGAGCAGTTCTTC
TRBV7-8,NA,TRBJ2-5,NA,CASSLSRAPETQYF,TGTGCCAGCAGCTTGTCCCGGGCCCCAGAGACCCAGTACTTC
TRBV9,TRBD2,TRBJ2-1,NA,CASSVAASGGYEQFF,TGTGCCAGCAGCGTAGCGGCTAGCGGGGGATATGAGCAGTTCTTC
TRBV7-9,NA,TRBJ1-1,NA,CASTRVYTEAFF,TGTGCCAGCACGCGGGTCTACACTGAAGCTTTCTTT
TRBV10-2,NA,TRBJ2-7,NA,CASSEAGRDEQYF,TGCGCCAGCAGTGAGGCGGGGCGGGACGAGCAGTACTTC
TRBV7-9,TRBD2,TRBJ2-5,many,CASSLPSGGIRETQYF,TGTGCCAGCAGCCTTCCTAGCGGGGGGATAAGAGAGACCCAGTACTTC
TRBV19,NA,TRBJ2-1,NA,CASIPGGLPSSYNEQFF,TGTGCCAGTATACCCGGGGGACTTCCCAGCTCCTACAATGAGCAGTTCTTC
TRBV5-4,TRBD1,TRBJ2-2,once,CASSPGQGPLNTGELFF,TGTGCCAGCAGCCCAGGACAGGGGCCATTGAACACCGGGGAGCTGTTTTTT
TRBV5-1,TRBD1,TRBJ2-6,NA,CASSLRDSLNSGANVLTF,TGCGCCAGCAGCTTGAGGGACAGTCTCAACTCTGGGGCCAACGTCCTGACTTTC
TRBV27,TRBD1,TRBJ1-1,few,CASALLSRTGRTEAFF,TGTGCCAGCGCCCTTTTGTCGAGGACAGGGAGGACTGAAGCTTTCTTT
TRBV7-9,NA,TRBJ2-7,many,CASSAPIVAEQYF,TGTGCCAGCAGCGCCCCGATTGTGGCCGAGCAGTACTTC
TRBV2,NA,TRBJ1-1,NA,CASTGLLNTEAFF,TGTGCCAGCACAGGATTGTTGAACACTGAAGCTTTCTTT
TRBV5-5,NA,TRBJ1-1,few,CASSLWSDTEAFF,TGTGCCAGCAGCTTGTGGTCCGACACTGAAGCTTTCTTT
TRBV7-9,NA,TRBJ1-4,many,CAYDLSQSTLFF,TGTGCCTACGACTTATCGCAGTCTACACTGTTTTTT